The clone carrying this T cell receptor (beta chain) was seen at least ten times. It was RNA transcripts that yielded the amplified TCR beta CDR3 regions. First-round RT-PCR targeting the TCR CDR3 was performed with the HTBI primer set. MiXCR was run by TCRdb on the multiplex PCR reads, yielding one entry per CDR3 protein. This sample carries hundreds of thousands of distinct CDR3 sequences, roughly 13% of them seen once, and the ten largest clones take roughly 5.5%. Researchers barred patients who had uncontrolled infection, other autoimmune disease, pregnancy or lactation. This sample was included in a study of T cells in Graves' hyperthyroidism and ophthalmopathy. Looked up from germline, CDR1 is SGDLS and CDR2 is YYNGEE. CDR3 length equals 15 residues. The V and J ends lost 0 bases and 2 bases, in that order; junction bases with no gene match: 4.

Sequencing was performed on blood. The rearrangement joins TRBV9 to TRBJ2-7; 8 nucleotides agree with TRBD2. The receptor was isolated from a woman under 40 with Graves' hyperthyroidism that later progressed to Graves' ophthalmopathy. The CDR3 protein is CASSVDSGRPYEQYF. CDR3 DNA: TGTGCCAGCAGCGTAGACAGCGGGAGACCCTACGAGCAGTACTTC.